The 15 T cell receptor beta chains listed next were all sequenced from one sample in a study of T cell responses to AZD1222 COVID-19 vaccine. The data were produced by immunoSEQ multiplex PCR, yet TCRdb's version contains in-frame clones alone and is incomplete. Altogether under 200,000 clones are present, around 90% being singletons, with the ten largest covering around 1.1%. The sample consisted of peripheral blood, taken 28 days after the second AZD1222 dose. These receptors came from an adult who received the AZD1222 COVID-19 vaccine.

CDR3: CASSPNRASYEQYF. DNA of the CDR3: TGTGCCAGCTCCCCGAACAGGGCGAGCTACGAGCAGTACTTC. The chain carries TRBV18 and TRBJ2-7; a weak D match, TRBD1 (6 bases). Between the trimmed V and J ends, which lost 6 bases and 3 bases, there was a span of 15 bases. The CDR3 covers 14 residues. Germline V CDR1 and CDR2: KGHSH, LQKENI.

Comment on this clone: Other DNA sequences in the same sample also yield this CDR3. The chain combines TRBV5-6 with TRBJ2-5, with a possible D match to TRBD1 (5 bases). The CDR3 length is 13 residues. Germline CDR1 is SGHDT and CDR2 is YYEEEE. The V end was cut by 4 bases, the J end by 5 bases, with 12 bases between. The CDR3 coding sequence is TGTGCCAGCAGCGGTAGGGGTAGGGAGACCCAGTACTTC. It encodes CASSGRGRETQYF.

This clone was observed at least ten times. This chain links TRBV6-1 with TRBJ2-5, with TRBD2 matching over 10 bases. Germline CDR1 is MNHNS and CDR2 is SASEGT. The ends lost 3 bases at V and 4 bases at J; junction bases unmatched: 8. The CDR3 is made up of 16 amino acids. The CDR3 DNA reads TGTGCCAGCAGTGAGTCCGTAGCGGGGGGCCCAGAGACCCAGTACTTC. Protein product: CASSESVAGGPETQYF.

The chain uses TRBV7-9 and TRBJ1-1; unclear D gene. This CDR3 has 13 residues. Germline V CDR1 and CDR2: SEHNR, FQNEAQ (reference sequence). V lost 6 bases to trimming and J lost 0 bases, with 8 bases between them. The CDR3 is CASSRGMNTEAFF. CDR3 nucleotides: TGTGCCAGCAGTCGAGGGATGAACACTGAAGCTTTCTTT.

A remark on this clone: At one of its ends the junction is not consistent with the germline gene, which may arise from a read error. The chain employs TRBV5-4 and TRBJ2-7; TRBD1 aligns across 9 bases. Germline V gene data show CDR1 as SGHNT and CDR2 as YYREEE (reference sequence). The CDR3 contains 13 residues. The CDR3 sequence: CASSLVGGTGSLF. DNA of the CDR3: TGTGCCAGCAGCTTGGTGGGCGGGACAGGGAGCCTCTTC.

This clone came up once. This chain connects TRBV7-7 to TRBJ2-1; 8 bases fit TRBD2. Germline lookup yields CDR1 SSHAT and CDR2 FNYEAQ (reference sequence). The junction had 4 bases not matched to a gene; V was cut back by 0 bases and J by 3 bases. This CDR3 has 16 amino acids. CDR3 loop: CASSLAAGGHYNEQFF. The DNA for the CDR3 is TGTGCCAGCAGCTTAGCTGCGGGGGGTCACTACAATGAGCAGTTCTTC.

Of note for this clone: The same CDR3 can be traced to other DNA sequences in this sample. The chain has TRBV5-1 and TRBJ1-3; weak D call: TRBD1 (5 bases). With 0 bases removed from V and 4 bases from J, the gap between germline ends came to 8 bases. The CDR3 runs 14 residues. Germline V gene lookup returns CDR1 SGHRS and CDR2 YFSETQ. CDR3 in DNA: TGCGCCAGCAGCTTGGCAGGGTACGGAAACACCATATATTTT. Encoded protein: CASSLAGYGNTIYF. Together with reference TRBV5-1 and TRBJ1-3, the CDR3 gives the full variable domain: KAGVTQTPRYLIKTRGQQVTLSCSPISGHRSVSWYQQTPGQGLQFLFEYFSETQRNKGNFPGRFSGRQFSNSRSEMNVSTLELGDSALYLCASSLAGYGNTIYFGEGSWLTVV.

Written as DNA, the CDR3 is TGTGCCAGCAGCTGGGGTGACACTGAAGCTTTCTTT. Protein product: CASSWGDTEAFF. The chain is built from TRBV5-6 and TRBJ1-1; D is ambiguous. In germline, CDR1 is SGHDT, CDR2 YYEEEE. This CDR3 region has 12 residues. The V gene lost 3 bases and the J gene lost 3 bases, with 6 bases spanning the gap. Variable domain in full (rest from reference TRBV5-6 and TRBJ1-1): DAGVTQSPTHLIKTRGQQVTLRCSPKSGHDTVSWYQQALGQGPQFIFQYYEEEERQRGNFPDRFSGHQFPNYSSELNVNALLLGDSALYLCASSWGDTEAFFGQGTRLTVV.

The chain joins TRBV6-5 to TRBJ2-7, with D unresolved. V shed 7 bases and J shed 0 bases, with 10 bases lying between them. In germline, CDR1 is MNHEY, CDR2 SVGAGI. The CDR3 has 13 amino acids. This chain's CDR3 is CASKVEPSYEQYF. CDR3 nucleotide sequence: TGTGCCAGCAAGGTGGAACCCTCCTACGAGCAGTACTTC.

V is TRBV12-3 or TRBV12-4 and J is TRBJ1-4; a possible D gene is TRBD1 (5 bases). This CDR3 has 11 residues. V was cut by 3 bases and J by 13 bases, with 9 bases left in between. CDR3 sequence reads: CASSFRGGLFF. DNA for the CDR3: TGTGCCAGCAGTTTTCGGGGGGGACTGTTTTTT.

The V gene is TRBV7-9, the J gene TRBJ2-3, with 8 bases fitting TRBD2. This CDR3 is built from 16 residues. Trimming took 5 bases from V and 4 from J; bases not matched to a gene: 11. Germline V gene data show CDR1 as SEHNR and CDR2 as FQNEAQ (reference sequence). CDR3 DNA sequence: TGTGCCAGCAGCCCGAGCGGGGGCAGGCGGGCAGATACGCAGTATTTT. The encoded protein is CASSPSGGRRADTQYF. The full variable domain, completed using reference TRBV7-9 and TRBJ2-3, is DTGVSQNPRHKITKRGQNVTFRCDPISEHNRLYWYRQTLGQGPEFLTYFQNEAQLEKSRLLSDRFSAERPKGSFSTLEIQRTEQGDSAMYLCASSPSGGRRADTQYFGPGTRLTVL.

V usage is TRBV6-5 and J usage is TRBJ2-1, with 12 bases that match TRBD2. The germline CDR1 and CDR2 sequences are MNHEY and SVGAGI. The CDR3 extends over 16 amino acids. V trimming: 0 bases; J trimming: 6 bases; junction bases outside the gene matches: 3. CDR3 loop: CASSYSASGGGNEQFF. Here the CDR3 DNA reads TGTGCCAGCAGTTACTCGGCTAGCGGGGGGGGCAATGAGCAGTTCTTC.

This clone has just one count. This rearrangement joins TRBV20-1 to TRBJ2-7; TRBD1 matches 7 bases. V shed 3 bases, J shed 1 base, and the junction held 12 bases outside the gene matches. The CDR3 runs to 16 residues. CDR1 DFQATT and CDR2 SNEGSKA come from the germline V gene (reference sequence). In DNA form, the CDR3 reads TGCAGTGCTAGTCCCGTCGACAGGGTATATTCCTACGAGCAGTACTTC. Translating gives CSASPVDRVYSYEQYF.

The count of this clone is one. The CDR3 DNA reads TGCGCCAGCAGCTTGTCGGGGTCTAGCACAGATACGCAGTATTTT. Encoded protein: CASSLSGSSTDTQYF. The chain is built from TRBV5-1 and TRBJ2-3; TRBD2 is a possible D gene (5 bases). Per germline, CDR1 SGHRS and CDR2 YFSETQ. This CDR3 contains 15 residues. The V end was cut by 1 base, the J end by 0 bases, with 9 bases between.

The J gene is TRBJ2-3, the V gene TRBV3-1 (or the pseudogene TRBV3-2); 8 nucleotides agree with TRBD2. The germline gives CDR1 LGHDT, CDR2 YNNKEL (reference sequence). The CDR3 runs to 18 residues. After removal of 0 bases from V and 6 bases from J, the junction contained 14 bases not matched to a gene. The DNA for the CDR3 is TGTGCCAGCAGCCAAGATCGGTATCGGGGGGGAATGATGGATACGCAGTATTTT. Its translation: CASSQDRYRGGMMDTQYF.